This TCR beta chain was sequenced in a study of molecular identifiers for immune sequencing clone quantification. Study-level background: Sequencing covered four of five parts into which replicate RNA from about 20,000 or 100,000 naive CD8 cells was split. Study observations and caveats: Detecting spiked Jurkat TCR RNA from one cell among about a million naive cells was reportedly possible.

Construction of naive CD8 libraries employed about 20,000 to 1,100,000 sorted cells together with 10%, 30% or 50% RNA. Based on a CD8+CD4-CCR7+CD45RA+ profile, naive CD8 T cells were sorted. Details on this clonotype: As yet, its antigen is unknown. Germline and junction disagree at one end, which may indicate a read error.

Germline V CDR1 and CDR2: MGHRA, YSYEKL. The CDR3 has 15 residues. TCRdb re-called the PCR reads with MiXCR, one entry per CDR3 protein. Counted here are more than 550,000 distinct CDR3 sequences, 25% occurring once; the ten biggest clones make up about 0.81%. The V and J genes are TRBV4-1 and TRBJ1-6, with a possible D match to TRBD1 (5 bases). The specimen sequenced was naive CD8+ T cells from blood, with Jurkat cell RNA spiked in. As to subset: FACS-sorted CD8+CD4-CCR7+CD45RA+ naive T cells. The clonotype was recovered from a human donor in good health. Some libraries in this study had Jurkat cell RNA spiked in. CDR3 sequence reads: CASSQMGQGGSPLPF. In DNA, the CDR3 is TGCGCCAGCAGCCAAATGGGGCAGGGCGGTTCCCCCCTCCCCTTT.